The source of this T cell receptor beta chain is a study of response to subunit inactivated influenza vaccine. Regarding the study as a whole: Authors suggested that a seasonal influenza vaccination recruits few new T cells each time.

TCRdb recomputed calls from the RT-PCR reads with MiXCR, one row per CDR3 protein. This repertoire shows roughly 500,000 distinct CDR3 sequences, 15% to 20% found once; its top ten account for approximately 3%. V gave up 3 bases and J gave up 5 bases; unmatched junction bases: 7. The CDR3 extends over 15 amino acids. Germline V gives CDR1 SGHRS, CDR2 YFSETQ. Notes on this clonotype: Its antigen is not known.

The rearrangement joins TRBV5-1 to TRBJ1-1; 10 bases are shared with TRBD1. The material sequenced was CD4+ T cells sorted from PBMCs, taken around 2 years after vaccination. The TCR was taken from a man aged 45 to 75 who received an inactivated influenza vaccine. In DNA, the CDR3 is TGCGCCAGCAGCTCCCTGGACAGGGGGACGACTGAAGCTTTCTTT. This gives the protein CASSSLDRGTTEAFF.